The TCR beta chain under discussion was sequenced for a study of regulatory T cells in long-lasting Graves disease. Study-wide points: The TCR repertoire of persistent Graves' patients was less diverse than that of newly diagnosed ones.

Noted time point: newly diagnosed GD, antithyroid drugs for less than 3 months. There was RNA extracted from PBMCs, and the TCR library was made from it. This clonotype was observed a few times. Its target is unknown. CDR1 is DFQATT and CDR2 is SNEGSKA in the germline V gene (reference sequence). The CDR3 extends over 15 amino acids. Trimming cost V 3 bases and J 10 bases, with 19 bases left between them. Arm-PCR with iRepertoire HTBI primers amplified the CDR3 regions for these TCR beta libraries. TCRdb recomputed calls from the multiplex PCR reads with MiXCR, one row per CDR3 protein. The repertoire holds about 620,000 distinct CDR3 sequences, with roughly 15% as singletons. These data were also filed under a second study, of T cells in Graves' hyperthyroidism and ophthalmopathy. This second report adds: HTBI primers were used for first-round RT-PCR of the TCR CDR3.

The TCR sequence derives from a woman aged 25 to 39 with Graves disease. The V call is TRBV20-1, the J call TRBJ1-6; D might be TRBD1 (6 bases). Sequences were derived from peripheral blood mononuclear cells (PBMCs), sampled at new diagnosis, from a patient treated with antithyroid drugs. The CDR3 DNA reads TGCAGTGCTAGGGAGGTACAGGGTTCAAGGTCACCCCTCCACTTT. Translating it yields CSAREVQGSRSPLHF.